A single sample gave rise to the 26 T cell receptor beta chains below, sequenced in a study of vaccination effects on CD4 cells after COVID-19. Sequencing was performed with immunoSEQ multiplex PCR; in TCRdb, only in-frame clones are kept and a portion is missing. This repertoire shows 20,000 to 25,000 clones, about 65% found once; its top ten account for 9.1%. Antigen-specific CD4+ T cells expanded by the ViraFEST assay with viral peptide pools were then sequenced. Subsequent to approximately 11 days of culture, CD4+ T cells were isolated. The healthy vaccine recipients, who had no prior SARS-CoV-2 infection, showed negative nucleocapsid antibodies. Their specific antigens are unknown. This specimen consisted of CD4+ T cells from PBMCs cultured with HCoV-NL63 spike peptides, obtained before COVID-19 vaccination. The receptor set was obtained from a human donor who received a COVID-19 vaccine.

This clone was picked up a small number of times. The V gene is TRBV25-1, the J gene TRBJ2-2; D remains unclear. V lost 1 base, J lost 4 bases, and 13 bases lay in between. CDR1 is MGHDK, CDR2 SYGVNS, per germline. CDR3 length: 16 residues. The CDR3 region is CASSESVDSTTGELFF. Here the CDR3 DNA reads TGTGCCAGCAGTGAATCTGTGGATAGTACCACCGGGGAGCTGTTTTTT.

The rearrangement uses TRBV2 and TRBJ1-2; tentative D call: TRBD1 (6 bases). V shed 5 bases and J shed 1 base, with 11 bases lying between them. The CDR3 has 14 amino acids. CDR1 and CDR2 (germline): SNHLY, FYNNEI. The CDR3 protein is CASSLTGLNYGYTF. CDR3 in DNA: TGTGCCAGCAGTCTGACAGGACTTAACTATGGCTACACCTTC.

The chain couples TRBV23-1 to TRBJ2-7, with D perhaps matching TRBD1 or TRBD2 (5 bases each). TRBV23-1 is identified as an open reading frame with a role that is uncertain. The V and J ends lost 6 bases and 2 bases respectively, with 20 bases between them. This CDR3 is 16 amino acids long. DNA for the CDR3: TGCGCCAGCAGCCCAAAGGCAGAGGGGCAAACCTACGAGCAGTACTTC. Residues: CASSPKAEGQTYEQYF.

The V gene is TRBV10-3, the J gene TRBJ1-3, with TRBD1 as a possible D gene (5 bases). V was shortened by 3 bases and J by 4 bases, with 10 bases between the two germline ends. The CDR3 runs to 14 residues. Germline-derived CDR1 and CDR2 are ENHRY and SYGVKD. CDR3 DNA sequence: TGTGCCATCAGTGAATGGGGCGGAGGAAACACCATATATTTT. Protein product: CAISEWGGGNTIYF.

The genes are TRBV10-1 and TRBJ1-2; TRBD1 matches at 11 bases. J was trimmed by 7 bases and V by 5 bases; bases with no gene match: 3. Germline V lookup: CDR1 WNHNN, CDR2 SYGVQD (reference sequence). The CDR3 covers 13 residues. The CDR3 region is CASSRTGGGGYTF. The CDR3, as DNA: TGCGCCAGCAGTCGGACAGGGGGCGGTGGCTACACCTTC.

The sample holds a few counts of this clone. J is TRBJ2-5 and V is TRBV5-1, with D perhaps matching TRBD2 (7 bases). The CDR3 loop spans 15 amino acids. Trimming stripped 3 bases from V and 4 bases from J, with 16 bases between. The germline V gene encodes CDR1 SGHRS and CDR2 YFSETQ. The CDR3 DNA reads as TGCGCCAGCAGCTCTGGGGGGGGCGGTGTAGAGACCCAGTACTTC. Translating gives CASSSGGGGVETQYF.

This clone occurred a few times. The V and J genes are TRBV5-4 and TRBJ2-7, with 8 positions matching TRBD2. The CDR3 has 16 amino acids. Germline CDR1 is SGHNT and CDR2 is YYREEE (reference sequence). J gave up 5 bases and V 1 base, and 11 bases lay outside the gene matches. The chain's CDR3 is CASSLNLAGGWNEQYF. The CDR3 nucleotides are TGTGCCAGCAGCTTGAATCTAGCGGGCGGATGGAACGAGCAGTACTTC.

The rearrangement uses TRBV7-9 and TRBJ2-1, with 10 positions matching TRBD2. CDR3 length: 16 amino acids. CDR1 and CDR2 (germline): SEHNR, FQNEAQ (reference sequence). V shed 2 bases and J 4 bases; nucleotides not matched to a gene: 5. Written as DNA, the CDR3 is TGTGCCAGCAGCTTATCGTATAGCGGGGGGTACAATGAGCAGTTCTTC. It is translated as CASSLSYSGGYNEQFF.

This rearrangement joins TRBV30 to TRBJ1-2; D not certain. The V end was cut by 2 bases, the J end by 8 bases, with 18 bases between. CDR3 length equals 14 residues. From germline, CDR1 is GTSNPN and CDR2 SVGIG (reference sequence). In nucleotides, the CDR3 is TGTGCCTGGAGTCCCTTGGTCGGTTCGGGGGGCTACACCTTC. It codes for CAWSPLVGSGGYTF. Supplemented by reference TRBV30 and TRBJ1-2, the full variable domain reads SQTIHQWPATLVQPVGSPLSLECTVEGTSNPNLYWYRQAAGRGLQLLFYSVGIGQISSEVPQNLSASRPQDRQFILSSKKLLLSDSGFYLCAWSPLVGSGGYTFGSGTRLTVV.

This rearrangement joins TRBV20-1 to TRBJ2-1; 9 bases map to TRBD2. Germline-derived CDR1 and CDR2 are DFQATT and SNEGSKA (reference sequence). CDR3 length: 14 residues. V shed 3 bases and J 7 bases; nucleotides not matched to a gene: 7. The CDR3 sequence: CSASLSGRGNEQFF. The DNA of the CDR3 is TGCAGTGCTAGTCTTAGCGGGAGAGGGAATGAGCAGTTCTTC.

The V gene is TRBV3-1 (or the pseudogene TRBV3-2), the J gene TRBJ1-1, with TRBD1 matching 9 bases. J lost 9 bases, V lost 3 bases, and 5 bases had no gene match. The CDR3 is 13 residues long. The V gene's germline CDR1 is LGHDT and CDR2 YNNKEL (reference sequence). Written as DNA, the CDR3 is TGTGCCAGCAGCCAGGACAGGGGAAGCAAAGCTTTCTTT. As protein: CASSQDRGSKAFF.

The gene calls are TRBV2 and TRBJ1-5; a possible D gene is TRBD1 (6 bases). CDR3 length equals 14 residues. V lost 7 bases to trimming and J lost 6 bases, with 16 bases between them. Germline loops: CDR1 SNHLY, CDR2 FYNNEI. CDR3 region: CASTLASGAQPQHF. The CDR3 DNA follows: TGTGCCAGCACCCTGGCGTCAGGGGCTCAGCCCCAGCATTTT.

In its sample, this clone was seen a few times. The chain is built from TRBV19 and TRBJ2-2, with D possibly TRBD1 on 5 matching bases. CDR1 and CDR2 from the germline V gene are LNHDA and SQIVND (reference sequence). CDR3 length: 15 amino acids. V was shortened by 3 bases and J by 2 bases, with 10 bases between the two germline ends. DNA of the CDR3: TGTGCCAGTAGTATGGGGCCACGAAACACCGGGGAGCTGTTTTTT. This encodes CASSMGPRNTGELFF.

The rearrangement joins TRBV3-1 (or the pseudogene TRBV3-2) to TRBJ1-5; D possibly corresponds to TRBD1 (5 bases). Per the germline V gene, CDR1 is LGHDT and CDR2 is YNNKEL (reference sequence). Trimming cost V 4 bases and J 1 base, with 8 bases left between them. The CDR3 contains 14 residues. In nucleotides, the CDR3 is TGTGCCAGCAGCCTGGGGACGAGCAATCAGCCCCAGCATTTT. This translates into CASSLGTSNQPQHF.

The chain is built from TRBV6-5 and TRBJ2-7, with D maybe TRBD2 (5 bases). There are 12 residues in the CDR3. Trimming removed 6 bases from V and 2 bases from J, with 8 bases in between. Per the germline V gene, CDR1 is MNHEY and CDR2 is SVGAGI. The CDR3 DNA follows: TGTGCCAGCAGCCCCGGGGCCTACGAGCAGTACTTC. This encodes CASSPGAYEQYF.

This rearrangement joins TRBV27 to TRBJ2-3, with D maybe TRBD2 (5 bases). The CDR3 totals 16 residues. From germline, CDR1 is MNHEY and CDR2 SMNVEV (reference sequence). V was cut by 1 base and J by 1 base, with 12 bases left in between. The CDR3 DNA follows: TGTGCCAGCAGTTTATTACTAGGTGCCCGCACAGATACGCAGTATTTT. Its translation: CASSLLLGARTDTQYF.

This sequence joins TRBV6-5 and TRBJ1-4; D gene unclear. Looked up from germline, CDR1 is MNHEY and CDR2 is SVGAGI. This CDR3 contains 14 residues. Between the trimmed V and J ends, which lost 4 bases and 0 bases, there was a span of 6 bases. For the CDR3, the DNA is TGTGCCAGCAGTTTGACAACAACTAATGAAAAACTGTTTTTT. Translating gives CASSLTTTNEKLFF.

This clone was detected once. V gene TRBV6-5 combines with J gene TRBJ2-7; 9 positions agree with TRBD2. CDR3 length equals 16 residues. J was trimmed by 4 bases and V by 0 bases; bases with no gene match: 7. Germline V gene lookup returns CDR1 MNHEY and CDR2 SVGAGI. CDR3 bases: TGTGCCAGCAGTTACTCGAAGTCTAGCGGGACGTACGAGCAGTACTTC. It is translated as CASSYSKSSGTYEQYF.

This clone turned up a few times. This rearrangement joins TRBV18 to TRBJ1-1; D is undetermined. Trimming cost V 4 bases and J 3 bases, with 9 bases left between them. CDR1 and CDR2 (germline): KGHSH, LQKENI. CDR3 length: 13 residues. The CDR3 nucleotides are TGTGCCAGCTCACGAAGATCAGACACTGAAGCTTTCTTT. The encoded protein is CASSRRSDTEAFF.

The rearrangement links TRBV18 to TRBJ2-2, with 7 bases matching TRBD1. The germline V gene has CDR1 KGHSH and CDR2 LQKENI. Trimming at V came to 2 bases and at J to 6 bases, leaving 6 bases not matched to a gene. The CDR3 length is 15 residues. The CDR3 loop is CASSPYTGEAGELFF. The DNA of the CDR3 is TGTGCCAGCTCACCATATACAGGGGAAGCCGGGGAGCTGTTTTTT.

The chain combines TRBV7-8 with TRBJ2-5, with D hard to call. The V gene lost 2 bases and the J gene lost 2 bases, with 9 bases spanning the gap. Germline loops: CDR1 SGHVS, CDR2 FQNEAQ. This CDR3 has 14 residues. The CDR3 reads CASSLPVAQETQYF. CDR3 nucleotides: TGTGCCAGCAGCTTACCGGTGGCTCAAGAGACCCAGTACTTC.

The chain couples TRBV11-3 to TRBJ2-2; tentatively, D is TRBD2 (6 bases). Trimming removed 0 bases from V and 4 bases from J, with 12 bases in between. Germline CDR1 and CDR2: SGHNT and YENEEA. The CDR3 extends over 16 amino acids. The CDR3: CASSLEWGSGTGELFF. The CDR3 nucleotides are TGTGCCAGCAGCTTAGAATGGGGTAGCGGCACCGGGGAGCTGTTTTTT. The full variable domain, rest sourced from reference TRBV11-3 and TRBJ2-2, is EAGVVQSPRYKIIEKKQPVAFWCNPISGHNTLYWYLQNLGQGPELLIRYENEEAVDDSQLPKDRFSAERLKGVDSTLKIQPAELGDSAVYLCASSLEWGSGTGELFFGEGSRLTVL.

V is TRBV6-4 and J is TRBJ2-2; D is ambiguous. CDR3 length: 16 amino acids. In germline, CDR1 is MRHNA, CDR2 SNTAGT. The V end lost 0 bases, the J end lost 0 bases, and 8 bases lay between the germline ends. The CDR3 DNA reads TGTGCCAGCAGTGACTCTAGCACAACGAACACCGGGGAGCTGTTTTTT. Amino acid sequence: CASSDSSTTNTGELFF.

The rearrangement links TRBV29-1 to TRBJ2-3, with a weak D call TRBD1 (5 bases). V lost 3 bases and J 2 bases, leaving 9 bases between the germline ends. Germline CDR1 is SQVTM and CDR2 is ANQGSEA. The CDR3 totals 13 residues. The CDR3 loop is CSVEGPNTDTQYF. CDR3 sequence (DNA): TGCAGCGTTGAGGGGCCAAACACAGATACGCAGTATTTT.

This clone is medium-sized within its sample. This sequence joins TRBV7-7 and TRBJ2-1; D might be TRBD1 or TRBD2, each matching 5 bases. Germline V lookup: CDR1 SSHAT, CDR2 FNYEAQ (reference sequence). The CDR3 contains 16 residues. V lost 4 bases, J lost 2 bases, and 15 bases lay in between. CDR3 residues: CASSSGRTIAYNEQFF. The CDR3 nucleotides are TGTGCCAGCAGCTCGGGACGGACAATAGCCTACAATGAGCAGTTCTTC.

This clone was observed a few times. The chain carries TRBV4-1 and TRBJ2-1; D not certain. Germline-derived CDR1 and CDR2 are MGHRA and YSYEKL. The CDR3 is 16 amino acids. V lost 1 base to trimming and J lost 0 bases, with 10 bases between them. CDR3 sequence: CASSQVDLVSYNEQFF. The CDR3 DNA sequence: TGCGCCAGCAGCCAAGTCGACCTAGTCTCCTACAATGAGCAGTTCTTC.